The T cell receptor (beta chain) under discussion was sequenced for a study of blood T cells in healthy people across ages. In the study overall: Roughly one uniquely barcoded beta molecule per two T cells was captured. Study-wide results and caveats: Shifts in expanded clonotypes may have been confounded by donor CMV status, which was unknown.

Points on this clonotype: Its antigen is still unknown.

Germline loops: CDR1 SGHTA, CDR2 FQGNSA. V was shortened by 1 base and J by 3 bases, with 10 bases between the two germline ends. The length of the CDR3 is 14 residues. Combining a sample-barcoded 5' primer with a J-beta primer mix, a second PCR ran for about 6 to 12 cycles. In TCRdb, the 5' RACE reads were re-called with MiXCR into one record per CDR3 protein. The sample has some 710,000 distinct CDR3 sequences; about a fifth are singletons. The source is a man aged 70 or older in good health. Sequenced input: blood. The chain employs TRBV7-2 and TRBJ2-7; perhaps TRBD2 as D (5 bases). CDR3 protein: CASSLEGGYYEQYV. In DNA form, the CDR3 reads TGTGCCAGCAGCTTAGAAGGCGGGTACTACGAGCAGTACGTC.